This is a list of T cell receptor beta chains from one sample in a study of cytomegalovirus exposure and HLA in healthy donors. Assay used: immunoSEQ multiplex PCR; TCRdb lists only in-frame clones, some missing. Its table records 96,000 or so clones. Source material: PBMCs. The receptors originated from a girl under 18 in good health and CMV-seropositive. Both conserved end residues are part of each CDR3. Each record gives: D gene, V gene, J gene, CDR3 protein, CDR3 DNA. D genes are given only for firm matches.

>.|TRBV7-9|TRBJ1-1
CASSLQSNTEAFF
TGTGCCAGCAGCTTACAGTCCAACACTGAAGCTTTCTTT
>.|TRBV6-5|TRBJ1-5
CASSDGAGNQPQHF
TGTGCCAGCAGTGACGGAGCGGGCAATCAGCCCCAGCATTTT
>TRBD1|TRBV18|TRBJ2-5
CASSLYRGETQYF
TGTGCCAGCTCACTATACAGGGGAGAGACCCAGTACTTC
>TRBD1|TRBV6-5|TRBJ1-3
CASSYSLQGAGNTIYF
TGTGCCAGCAGTTACTCGCTACAGGGGGCCGGAAACACCATATATTTT
>.|TRBV6-5|TRBJ1-1
CASSSQGLGTEAFF
TGTGCCAGCAGTTCCCAGGGGCTGGGCACTGAAGCTTTCTTT
>TRBD1|TRBV19|TRBJ1-2
CASSMDRAGGYTF
TGTGCCAGTAGTATGGACAGGGCGGGTGGCTACACCTTC
>.|TRBV5-1|TRBJ2-1
CASSLAERSYNEQFF
TGCGCCAGCAGCTTGGCCGAGAGAAGTTACAATGAGCAGTTCTTC
>TRBD2|TRBV6-5|TRBJ2-1
CASSQAGAYNEQFF
TGTGCCAGCAGTCAAGCGGGGGCCTACAATGAGCAGTTCTTC
>.|TRBV21-1|TRBJ1-6
CATSMGQGLFSYNSPLHF
TGTGCCACATCAATGGGACAGGGACTTTTCTCCTATAATTCACCCCTCCACTTT
>.|TRBV12-5|TRBJ1-6
CASGRYTGSPLHF
TGTGCTAGTGGTCGGTACACGGGTTCACCCCTCCACTTT
>.|TRBV9|TRBJ1-4
CASSVDEAPQEKLFF
TGTGCCAGCAGCGTAGACGAGGCGCCCCAGGAAAAACTGTTTTTT
>TRBD1|TRBV4-1|TRBJ1-2
CASSQGWTGSYGYTF
TGCGCCAGCAGCCAAGGTTGGACAGGGTCCTATGGCTACACCTTC
>TRBD2|TRBV5-4|TRBJ2-2
CASSLRSGGASGELFF
TGTGCCAGCAGCCTGAGGAGCGGGGGGGCTAGCGGGGAGCTGTTTTTT
>.|TRBV2|TRBJ1-1
CASSVSRVNTEAFF
TGTGCCAGCAGTGTCAGCAGGGTGAACACTGAAGCTTTCTTT
>.|TRBV5-1|TRBJ2-3
CASSLEFSGANTDTQYF
TGCGCCAGCAGCTTGGAGTTCTCAGGGGCGAACACAGATACGCAGTATTTT
>TRBD2|TRBV6-5|TRBJ2-1
CASRKAGTRNEQFF
TGTGCCAGCAGAAAAGCGGGGACTCGGAATGAGCAGTTCTTC
>TRBD2|TRBV15|TRBJ2-1
CATSRGGDLCNEQFF
TGTGCCACCAGCAGGGGGGGGGACCTCTGCAATGAGCAGTTCTTC
>.|TRBV25-1|TRBJ1-2
CASSESGGFNYGYTF
TGTGCCAGCAGTGAATCCGGGGGTTTTAACTATGGCTACACCTTC
>.|TRBV18|TRBJ2-1
CASSPEQGSSYNEQFF
TGTGCCAGCTCACCGGAACAGGGTTCCTCCTACAATGAGCAGTTCTTC
>.|TRBV18|TRBJ2-1
CASSPPMVNGGEQFF
TGTGCCAGCTCACCACCGATGGTAAACGGGGGTGAGCAGTTCTTC
>.|TRBV5-6|TRBJ2-3
CASSLDADTQYF
TGTGCCAGCAGCTTGGATGCGGATACGCAGTATTTT
>.|TRBV6-1|TRBJ2-3
CASSELSTGGRTQYF
TGTGCCAGCAGTGAACTATCAACAGGAGGGCGTACGCAGTATTTT
>TRBD2|TRBV5-1|TRBJ2-5
CASSPQRGGPETQYF
TGCGCCAGCAGCCCCCAGCGGGGGGGCCCGGAGACCCAGTACTTC
>.|TRBV4-3|TRBJ2-5
CASSQMGGGQETQYF
TGCGCCAGCAGCCAAATGGGAGGGGGCCAAGAGACCCAGTACTTC
>.|TRBV27|TRBJ1-5
CASSSQPGNQPQHF
TGTGCCAGCAGTTCCCAACCGGGCAATCAGCCCCAGCATTTT
>TRBD1|TRBV25-1|TRBJ2-1
CASSRGDRVTDEQFF
TGTGCCAGCTCAAGAGGGGACAGGGTGACCGATGAGCAGTTCTTC
>.|TRBV5-1|TRBJ2-7
CASSIAVGVYEQYF
TGCGCCAGCAGCATAGCGGTCGGAGTCTACGAGCAGTACTTC
>.|TRBV20-1|TRBJ1-1
CSAAGTGRAFF
TGCAGTGCGGCCGGGACTGGACGGGCTTTCTTT
>.|TRBV5-1|TRBJ2-5
CASSPETTTPQETQYF
TGCGCCAGCAGCCCTGAGACAACGACCCCCCAAGAGACCCAGTACTTC
>TRBD1|TRBV13|TRBJ1-4
CASSTDRENEKLFF
TGTGCCAGCAGCACGGACAGGGAAAATGAAAAACTGTTTTTT
>TRBD1|TRBV7-9|TRBJ1-5
CASSSMDRNQPQHF
TGTGCCAGCAGCTCTATGGACAGGAACCAGCCCCAGCATTTT
>.|TRBV7-8|TRBJ2-6
CASSSIKNRDNRANVLTF
TGTGCCAGCAGCTCAATAAAGAACAGGGATAATAGGGCCAACGTCCTGACTTTC
>TRBD1|TRBV5-6|TRBJ1-1
CASSMNRGWTEAFF
TGTGCCAGCAGCATGAACAGGGGCTGGACTGAAGCTTTCTTT
>.|TRBV25-1|TRBJ1-4
CASRQGPNEKLFF
TGTGCCAGCAGACAGGGACCTAATGAAAAACTGTTTTTT
>.|TRBV28|TRBJ1-5
CASRPGQGTITPQHF
TGTGCCAGCAGGCCCGGGCAGGGAACAATCACGCCCCAGCATTTT
>TRBD1|TRBV6-1|TRBJ2-5
CASSEAGGSGETQYF
TGTGCCAGCAGTGAGGCAGGGGGCTCGGGAGAGACCCAGTACTTC
>.|TRBV15|TRBJ2-5
CATSSQNQETQYF
TGTGCCACCAGCTCCCAGAATCAAGAGACCCAGTACTTC
>.|TRBV27|TRBJ2-3
CASSPTTGTDTQYF
TGTGCCAGCAGTCCAACGACGGGGACAGATACGCAGTATTTT
>.|TRBV29-1|TRBJ2-2
CSVEQSNTGELFF
TGCAGCGTTGAGCAGTCGAACACCGGGGAGCTGTTTTTT
>.|TRBV6-1|TRBJ1-5
CASSPGTTRAQPQHF
TGTGCCAGCAGTCCCGGGACAACAAGGGCCCAGCCCCAGCATTTT
>.|TRBV7-2|TRBJ1-2
CASSLARKANYGYTF
TGTGCCAGCAGCTTAGCGAGGAAAGCAAACTATGGCTACACCTTC